The clone carrying this T cell receptor beta chain showed up just a few times. This CDR3 has 16 amino acids. Germline CDR1 reads KGHDR; CDR2 reads SFDVKD. V was cut by 1 base and J by 2 bases, with 10 bases left in between. The protocol was immunoSEQ multiplex PCR, while the TCRdb copy is restricted to in-frame clones and leaves out a portion. The data show fewer than 80,000 clones, 89% seen once. The sample originates from a study of blood T cell repertoires in COVID-19. The sequenced sample consisted of peripheral blood. The receptor was derived from a woman aged 50 to 60 with active COVID-19. The chain employs TRBV24-1 and TRBJ1-4; maybe TRBD1 (6 bases). CDR3: CATSDFQGRTNEKLFF. The CDR3 DNA reads as TGTGCCACCAGTGATTTTCAGGGGCGCACTAATGAAAAACTGTTTTTT.